This note documents a single T cell receptor beta chain sequence. Its antigen remains unknown. This specimen belongs to a study of cytomegalovirus exposure and HLA in healthy donors. Study-level findings and limits: Association of a missense DCLRE1C variant with TCR beta V- and J-gene trimming was reported in a later analysis. Using the classifier, cytomegalovirus status was reportedly diagnosed with high specificity and sensitivity. Certain sequence variants were highly shared and formed a cluster, and this cluster was likely a sequencing artifact.

Per the germline V gene, CDR1 is SQVTM and CDR2 is ANQGSEA. The J segment lost 5 bases and the V segment lost 4 bases, leaving 12 bases of the junction unmatched. This CDR3 spans 16 amino acids. The PCR had 60 Vbeta and 13 Jbeta primers. Clones were sequenced by immunoSEQ multiplex PCR, and TCRdb holds only the in-frame ones, with some missing. The sample comprises approximately 150,000 clones, roughly 79% of which are singletons, and around 1.5% rests with the top ten. Material for sequencing was PBMCs. The TCR comes from a woman aged 18-29 years in good health and CMV-seronegative. The V gene is TRBV29-1, the J gene TRBJ2-1; 9 nucleotides agree with TRBD1. In DNA, the CDR3 is TGCAGCGTTGCGGGGACAGGGATCCGCCGGGACAATGAGCAGTTCTTC. Translating gives CSVAGTGIRRDNEQFF.